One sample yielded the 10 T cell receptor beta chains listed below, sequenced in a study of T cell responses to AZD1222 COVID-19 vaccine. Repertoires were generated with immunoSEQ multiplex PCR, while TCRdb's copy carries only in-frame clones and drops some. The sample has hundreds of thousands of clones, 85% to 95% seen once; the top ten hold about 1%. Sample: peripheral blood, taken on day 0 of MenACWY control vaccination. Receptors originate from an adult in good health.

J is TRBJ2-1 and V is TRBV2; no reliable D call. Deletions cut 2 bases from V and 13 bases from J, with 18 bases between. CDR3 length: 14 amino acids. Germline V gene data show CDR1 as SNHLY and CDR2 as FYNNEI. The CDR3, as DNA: TGTGCCAGCAGTGAACGCGGACCCCCGAATAACCAGTTCTTC. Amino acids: CASSERGPPNNQFF.

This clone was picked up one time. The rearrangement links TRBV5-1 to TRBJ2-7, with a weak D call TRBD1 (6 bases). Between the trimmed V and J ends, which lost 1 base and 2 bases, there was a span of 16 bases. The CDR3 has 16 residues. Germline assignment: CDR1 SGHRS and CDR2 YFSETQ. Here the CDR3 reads CASSLPTITGTYEQYF. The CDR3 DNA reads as TGCGCCAGCAGCTTGCCGACCATCACAGGGACCTACGAGCAGTACTTC.

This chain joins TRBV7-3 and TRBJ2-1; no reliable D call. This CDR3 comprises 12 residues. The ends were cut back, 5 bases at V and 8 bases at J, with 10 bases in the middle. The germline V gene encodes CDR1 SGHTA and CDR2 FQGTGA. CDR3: CASSPSRDEQFF. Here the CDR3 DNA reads TGTGCCAGCAGCCCGTCTCGGGATGAGCAGTTCTTC.

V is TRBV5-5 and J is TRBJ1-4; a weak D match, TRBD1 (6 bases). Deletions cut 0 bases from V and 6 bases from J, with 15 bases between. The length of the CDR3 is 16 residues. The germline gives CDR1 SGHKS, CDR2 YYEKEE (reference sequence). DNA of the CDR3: TGTGCCAGCAGCTTGGTGGGGGGCACGGTAGATGAAAAACTGTTTTTT. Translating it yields CASSLVGGTVDEKLFF.

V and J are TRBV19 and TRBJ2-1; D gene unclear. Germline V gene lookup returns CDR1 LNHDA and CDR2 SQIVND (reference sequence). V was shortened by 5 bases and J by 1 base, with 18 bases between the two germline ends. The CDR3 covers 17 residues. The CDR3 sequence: CASSVGKFAPSYNEQFF. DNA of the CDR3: TGTGCCAGTAGTGTAGGGAAGTTTGCCCCTTCCTACAATGAGCAGTTCTTC.

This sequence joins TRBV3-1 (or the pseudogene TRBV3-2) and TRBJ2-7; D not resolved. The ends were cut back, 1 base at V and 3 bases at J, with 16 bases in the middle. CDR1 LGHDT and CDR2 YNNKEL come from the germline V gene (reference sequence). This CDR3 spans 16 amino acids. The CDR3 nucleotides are TGTGCCAGCAGCCAAGGAACCGACGTTGTGGACTACGAGCAGTACTTC. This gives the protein CASSQGTDVVDYEQYF.

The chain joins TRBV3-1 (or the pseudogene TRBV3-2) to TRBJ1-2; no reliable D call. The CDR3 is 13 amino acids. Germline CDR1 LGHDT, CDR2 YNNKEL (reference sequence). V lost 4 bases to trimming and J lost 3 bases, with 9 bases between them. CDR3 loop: CASSPSLDYGYTF. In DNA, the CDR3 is TGTGCCAGCAGCCCCTCTTTGGACTATGGCTACACCTTC.

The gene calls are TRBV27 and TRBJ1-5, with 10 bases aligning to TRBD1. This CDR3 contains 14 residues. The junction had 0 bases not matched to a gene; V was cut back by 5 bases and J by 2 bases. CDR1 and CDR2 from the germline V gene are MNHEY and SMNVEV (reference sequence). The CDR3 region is CASSDRGRNQPQHF. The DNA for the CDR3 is TGTGCCAGCAGTGACAGGGGGCGCAATCAGCCCCAGCATTTT.

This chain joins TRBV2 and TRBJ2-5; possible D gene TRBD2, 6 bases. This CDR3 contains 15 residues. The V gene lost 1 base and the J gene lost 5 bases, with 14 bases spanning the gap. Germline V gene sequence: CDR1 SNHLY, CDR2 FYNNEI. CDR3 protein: CASSEGGLPPETQYF. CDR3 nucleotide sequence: TGTGCCAGCAGTGAAGGGGGACTCCCGCCGGAGACCCAGTACTTC. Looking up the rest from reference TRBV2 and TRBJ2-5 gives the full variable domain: EPEVTQTPSHQVTQMGQEVILRCVPISNHLYFYWYRQILGQKVEFLVSFYNNEISEKSEIFDDQFSVERPDGSNFTLKIRSTKLEDSAMYFCASSEGGLPPETQYFGPGTRLLVL.

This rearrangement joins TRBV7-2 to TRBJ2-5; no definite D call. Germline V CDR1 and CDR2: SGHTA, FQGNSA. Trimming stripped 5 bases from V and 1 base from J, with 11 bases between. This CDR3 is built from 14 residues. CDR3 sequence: CASSPLGLQETQYF. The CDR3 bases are TGTGCCAGCAGCCCCCTTGGGCTCCAAGAGACCCAGTACTTC.